This record looks at one T cell receptor (beta chain) sequence and its context. The sample originates from a study of blood T cell repertoires in COVID-19. In the study overall: Sites in the United States, Italy and Spain provided acute and convalescent COVID-19 samples. Sources were T cells, B-cell-depleted T cells, or PBMCs; the material itself was cDNA or gDNA.

In the source study's methods: Counts of nucleated cells, estimated from reference gene primer amplification, were obtained. Data came from immunoSEQ multiplex PCR; TCRdb stores just in-frame clones and leaves some out. Clonal size and the V and J genes are those of that table, whereas D and trimming came from the DNA. The sample carries a few hundred thousand clones, around 81% recorded once. V lost 2 bases and J lost 3; bases outside the gene matches: 6. CDR3 length equals 15 residues. CDR1 is PRHDT, CDR2 FYEKMQ, per germline (reference sequence). Seattle researchers signed up patients amid active infection and tracked them longitudinally.

The chain recombines TRBV13 with TRBJ2-7, with 8 bases matching TRBD1. The source material was peripheral blood. This TCR was sampled from a person aged 70 to 85 with COVID-19, enrolled during active disease. CDR3 loop: CASSLKGTGYYEQYF. The CDR3 nucleotides read TGTGCCAGCAGCTTAAAAGGGACAGGATACTACGAGCAGTACTTC.